Following are 29 T cell receptor beta chains from one sample sequenced in a study of neurological immune-mediated disorders. In TCRdb, the 5' RACE reads were re-called with MiXCR into one record per CDR3 protein. This table holds about 90,000 distinct CDR3 sequences, approximately 13% found once. Described time point: longitudinal time-point 2. The sample comprised PBMCs. Receptor source: a female donor with HTLV-1-associated myelopathy (HAM/TSP).

In its sample, this clonotype was seen many times. The genes are TRBV18 and TRBJ1-1; 10 nucleotides align to TRBD1. Germline trimming cut 0 bases from V and 2 bases from J; bases unmatched to any gene: 6. Per the germline V gene, CDR1 is KGHSH and CDR2 is LQKENI. CDR3 length equals 17 residues. CDR3 nucleotides: TGTGCCAGCTCACCACCCGGGACAGGGGCCCCCAACACTGAAGCTTTCTTT. Translated: CASSPPGTGAPNTEAFF.

This clonotype was detected many times. The V call is TRBV6-2 or TRBV6-3, the J call TRBJ2-1, with 7 bases aligning to TRBD1. The CDR3 totals 16 residues. Germline V CDR1 and CDR2: MNHEY, SVGEGT. The trim removed 7 bases at V and 0 bases at J, leaving 9 bases unmatched. CDR3 region: CASNTRGQSSYNEQFF. The CDR3 nucleotides read TGTGCCAGCAACACCCGGGGACAGAGCTCCTACAATGAGCAGTTCTTC.

At least ten counts were recorded for this clonotype. The chain couples TRBV11-2 to TRBJ2-3; D may correspond to TRBD1 or TRBD2 (6 bases each). The CDR3 runs 13 residues. CDR1 and CDR2 from the germline V gene are SGHAT and FQNNGV. Trimming took 8 bases from V and 4 from J, leaving 13 bases between them. The CDR3: CASGLRGADTQYF. In DNA, the CDR3 is TGTGCCAGCGGGCTGAGGGGGGCAGATACGCAGTATTTT.

The table lists this clonotype with many counts. The CDR3 is CASSLGGKSTDTQYF. CDR3 coding DNA: TGCGCCAGCAGCTTGGGCGGAAAAAGCACAGATACGCAGTATTTT. The V gene is TRBV5-1, the J gene TRBJ2-3; no clear D. The ends were cut back, 0 bases at V and 0 bases at J, with 8 bases in the middle. Germline lookup yields CDR1 SGHRS and CDR2 YFSETQ. The CDR3 extends over 15 amino acids.

This clonotype was recorded at least ten times. This chain connects TRBV5-1 to TRBJ1-1, with D possibly being TRBD1 (6 bases). V was shortened by 5 bases and J by 2 bases, with 13 bases between the two germline ends. In germline, CDR1 is SGHRS, CDR2 YFSETQ. CDR3 length: 14 amino acids. CDR3 protein: CASRFRTANTEAFF. CDR3 nucleotide sequence: TGCGCCAGCAGATTCAGGACAGCTAACACTGAAGCTTTCTTT.

This clonotype was found many times. V is TRBV28 and J is TRBJ2-3; D is possibly TRBD1 or TRBD2 (6 bases each). This CDR3 has 18 amino acids. Germline-derived CDR1 and CDR2 are MDHEN and SYDVKM. V was clipped by 3 bases and J by 4 bases, with 23 bases between them. CDR3 region: CASSFIGRAGQGSDTQYF. In DNA form, the CDR3 reads TGTGCCAGCAGTTTCATAGGCCGGGCGGGGCAGGGGTCAGATACGCAGTATTTT.

The chain uses TRBV20-1 and TRBJ2-7, with 9 bases that match TRBD2. V lost 7 bases, J lost 3 bases, and 13 bases stayed unmatched. The length of the CDR3 is 15 residues. CDR1 and CDR2 (germline): DFQATT, SNEGSKA (reference sequence). CDR3 loop: CSGKDPAGGNYEQYF. In DNA, the CDR3 is TGCAGTGGCAAAGACCCAGCGGGGGGAAACTACGAGCAGTACTTC.

This clonotype has a count of ten or more. The rearrangement uses TRBV5-6 and TRBJ2-5; D not certain. Germline V gene lookup returns CDR1 SGHDT and CDR2 YYEEEE. Trimming took off 0 bases at V and 5 bases at J, with 14 bases between the two ends. The CDR3 extends over 15 amino acids. CDR3 nucleotides: TGTGCCAGCAGCTTGGGGACGTTGGGCTCGGAGACCCAGTACTTC. Its protein product is CASSLGTLGSETQYF.

This clonotype was seen repeatedly, ten times or more. The chain employs TRBV7-8 and TRBJ2-5, with a possible D match to TRBD1 (6 bases). Germline values: CDR1 SGHVS, CDR2 FQNEAQ. This CDR3 contains 19 residues. V was clipped by 4 bases and J by 1 base, with 25 bases between them. This chain's CDR3 is CASSSPQGEPGQVQETQYF. CDR3 coding DNA: TGTGCCAGCAGCTCCCCCCAAGGAGAGCCGGGACAAGTCCAAGAGACCCAGTACTTC.

This clonotype was seen ten or more times. The chain uses TRBV3-1 and TRBJ1-5; D unresolved. CDR1 LGHDT and CDR2 YNNKEL come from the germline V gene (reference sequence). This CDR3 has 13 residues. Trimming removed 1 base at V and 5 bases at J, with 6 bases between. CDR3 DNA: TGTGCCAGCAGCCAAGCGACGGATCAGCCCCAGCATTTT. Amino acids: CASSQATDQPQHF.

This clonotype appeared many times. V gene TRBV2 combines with J gene TRBJ2-1; no firm D call. The V and J ends lost 4 bases and 10 bases respectively, with 11 bases between them. The CDR3 extends over 12 amino acids. Germline V gene lookup returns CDR1 SNHLY and CDR2 FYNNEI. CDR3: CASSGDKGEQFF. The CDR3 DNA reads TGTGCCAGCAGTGGTGACAAGGGAGAGCAGTTCTTC.

This clonotype showed up many times. V and J are TRBV5-1 and TRBJ2-2, with a tentative D call TRBD1 (7 bases). The CDR3 sequence is 16 residues long. Trimming pared 3 bases from V and 4 bases from J, leaving 16 bases between. Looked up from germline, CDR1 is SGHRS and CDR2 is YFSETQ. The CDR3 DNA reads as TGCGCCAGCAGCTCGGGGGTGACAGGGCCCACCGGGGAGCTGTTTTTT. Its protein product is CASSSGVTGPTGELFF.

This clonotype was detected ten times or more. The chain employs TRBV5-6 and TRBJ2-2; 7 nucleotides line up with TRBD2. Per the germline V gene, CDR1 is SGHDT and CDR2 is YYEEEE. The CDR3 length is 13 residues. V trimming: 7 bases; J trimming: 5 bases; junction bases outside the gene matches: 5. The CDR3 protein is CASSREETGELFF. The DNA for the CDR3 is TGTGCCAGCTCCCGGGAGGAGACCGGGGAGCTGTTTTTT.

In its sample, this clonotype was seen many times. The chain has TRBV5-1 and TRBJ2-1, with D perhaps TRBD1 or TRBD2 (5 bases each). This CDR3 is 14 amino acids long. From germline, CDR1 is SGHRS and CDR2 YFSETQ. V lost 0 bases and J lost 4, with 8 bases in between. The CDR3 reads CASSLGDGYNEQFF. The DNA for the CDR3 is TGCGCCAGCAGCTTGGGGGACGGTTACAATGAGCAGTTCTTC. Drawing the rest from reference TRBV5-1 and TRBJ2-1, the complete variable domain is KAGVTQTPRYLIKTRGQQVTLSCSPISGHRSVSWYQQTPGQGLQFLFEYFSETQRNKGNFPGRFSGRQFSNSRSEMNVSTLELGDSALYLCASSLGDGYNEQFFGPGTRLTVL.

This clonotype was seen ten or more times. V and J are TRBV20-1 and TRBJ1-1; D possibly corresponds to TRBD1 (6 bases). Germline-derived CDR1 and CDR2 are DFQATT and SNEGSKA (reference sequence). Trimming shortened V by 1 base and J by 4 bases, and 16 bases separated the two germline ends. The CDR3 runs 15 residues. The CDR3 sequence is CSARVMVGGGTEAFF. In DNA form, the CDR3 reads TGCAGTGCTAGAGTTATGGTAGGGGGAGGCACTGAAGCTTTCTTT.

This clonotype was seen repeatedly, ten times or more. In nucleotides, the CDR3 is TGCAGTGCCCAAAGGGTCGCCAATCAGCCCCAGCATTTT. It translates to CSAQRVANQPQHF. The chain employs TRBV20-1 and TRBJ1-5; D not resolved. The CDR3 length is 13 residues. V was cut by 6 bases and J by 3 bases, with 12 bases left in between. The germline V gene encodes CDR1 DFQATT and CDR2 SNEGSKA (reference sequence).

This clonotype was picked up many times. As DNA, the CDR3 is TGCAGTGCTAGAGTAGGGGGATCCTATAATTCACCCCTCCACTTT. Protein: CSARVGGSYNSPLHF. The gene calls are TRBV20-1 and TRBJ1-6; D is perhaps TRBD1 (6 bases). The CDR3 contains 15 residues. CDR1 and CDR2 from the germline V gene are DFQATT and SNEGSKA (reference sequence). The V end lost 1 base, the J end lost 1 base, and 8 bases lay between the germline ends.

This clonotype was picked up many times. Here the CDR3 reads CASSETSWGWMPNEQFF. CDR3 coding DNA: TGTGCCAGCAGTGAAACCTCATGGGGTTGGATGCCAAATGAGCAGTTCTTC. V and J are TRBV6-1 and TRBJ2-1; D is unclear. CDR3 length: 17 residues. Germline V gene sequence: CDR1 MNHNS, CDR2 SASEGT. V lost 2 bases and J lost 7, with 21 bases in between.

This clonotype occurred many times. J is TRBJ2-7 and V is TRBV4-1; D possibly uses TRBD1 or TRBD2 (5 bases each). With 4 bases removed from V and 2 bases from J, the gap between germline ends came to 21 bases. CDR3 length: 17 residues. Germline CDR1 and CDR2: MGHRA and YSYEKL. CDR3 residues: CASSPDGKADIPYEQYF. CDR3 nucleotides: TGCGCCAGCAGCCCCGATGGCAAAGCGGACATCCCCTACGAGCAGTACTTC.

Here the CDR3 DNA reads TGTGCCAGCAGTTACCCCTACAGGGCCTCACCCGACTACGAGCAGTACTTC. Its translation: CASSYPYRASPDYEQYF. The chain has TRBV6-6 and TRBJ2-7, with D perhaps TRBD1 (6 bases). Per germline, CDR1 MNHNY and CDR2 SVGAGI (reference sequence). V lost 2 bases and J 3 bases, leaving 20 bases between the germline ends. CDR3 length: 17 residues.

There are a few counts of this clonotype. This rearrangement joins TRBV7-2 to TRBJ2-3; TRBD2 agrees at 14 bases. J was trimmed by 8 bases and V by 5 bases; bases with no gene match: 3. The V gene's germline CDR1 is SGHTA and CDR2 FQGNSA. This CDR3 is built from 14 residues. The CDR3 coding sequence is TGTGCCAGCAGCCCAGGACTAGCGGGGGGTACGCAGTATTTT. Encoded protein: CASSPGLAGGTQYF.

Ten or more counts support this clonotype. The gene calls are TRBV20-1 and TRBJ2-1; D is perhaps TRBD2 (6 bases). V was shortened by 4 bases and J by 0 bases, with 16 bases between the two germline ends. The CDR3 length is 16 residues. In germline, CDR1 is DFQATT, CDR2 SNEGSKA (reference sequence). The CDR3: CSATEAGHSSYNEQFF. The CDR3 DNA reads as TGCAGTGCTACCGAGGCGGGGCACAGCTCCTACAATGAGCAGTTCTTC.

This clonotype was counted at least ten times. V gene TRBV5-1 combines with J gene TRBJ1-3; 7 nucleotides align to TRBD1. V shed 4 bases, J shed 0 bases, and the junction held 7 bases outside the gene matches. Per germline, CDR1 SGHRS and CDR2 YFSETQ. CDR3 length: 16 residues. The DNA of the CDR3 is TGCGCCAGCAGCGAGGGACAGACTTTCTCTGGAAACACCATATATTTT. Protein: CASSEGQTFSGNTIYF.

The V call is TRBV29-1, the J call TRBJ1-2, with D uncertain. This CDR3 has 13 residues. Germline CDR1 reads SQVTM; CDR2 reads ANQGSEA. Between the trimmed V and J ends, which lost 6 bases and 8 bases, there was a span of 19 bases. The chain's CDR3 is CSVIREGRRGYTF. CDR3 DNA: TGCAGCGTCATACGGGAAGGCAGGCGAGGCTACACCTTC.

This clonotype appeared many times. The chain recombines TRBV5-1 with TRBJ1-3, with TRBD1 identical over 7 bases. V trimming: 9 bases; J trimming: 4 bases; junction bases outside the gene matches: 19. Looked up from germline, CDR1 is SGHRS and CDR2 is YFSETQ. CDR3 length: 17 amino acids. The CDR3: CANRRRVVGQSGNTIYF. The CDR3 DNA is TGCGCCAATCGGCGACGCGTTGTGGGACAGTCGGGAAACACCATATATTTT.

This clonotype appeared a few times. This chain connects TRBV7-3 to TRBJ2-1; 10 bases line up with TRBD1. J lost 9 bases, V lost 0 bases, and 5 bases had no gene match. Germline CDR1 reads SGHTA; CDR2 reads FQGTGA. The length of the CDR3 is 15 residues. CDR3 sequence: CASSLTVTGGGEQFF. As DNA, the CDR3 is TGTGCCAGCAGCTTAACAGTGACAGGGGGCGGTGAGCAGTTCTTC.

CDR3 in DNA: TGTGCCAGCACCTATTATTCAGGGACAGGCAACAATGAGCAGTTCTTC. Its protein is CASTYYSGTGNNEQFF. The chain has TRBV28 and TRBJ2-1; TRBD1 matches at 8 bases. Trimming took 7 bases from V and 5 from J; bases not matched to a gene: 13. The germline V gene has CDR1 MDHEN and CDR2 SYDVKM. This CDR3 comprises 16 residues.

This clonotype occurred many times. The J gene is TRBJ1-2, the V gene TRBV4-1; D gene ambiguous. Germline CDR1 reads MGHRA; CDR2 reads YSYEKL. CDR3 length equals 14 residues. The V and J ends lost 1 base and 2 bases respectively, with 8 bases between them. The CDR3 region is CASSQVNKNYGYTF. DNA of the CDR3: TGCGCCAGCAGCCAAGTCAACAAGAACTATGGCTACACCTTC.

This clonotype has ten or more counts. The chain links TRBV7-8 to TRBJ2-7, with 9 bases that match TRBD1. The germline V gene encodes CDR1 SGHVS and CDR2 FQNEAQ. There are 14 residues in the CDR3. After removal of 0 bases from V and 3 bases from J, the junction contained 0 bases not matched to a gene. CDR3 region: CASSLAGQGYEQYF. As DNA, the CDR3 is TGTGCCAGCAGCTTAGCGGGACAGGGCTACGAGCAGTACTTC.